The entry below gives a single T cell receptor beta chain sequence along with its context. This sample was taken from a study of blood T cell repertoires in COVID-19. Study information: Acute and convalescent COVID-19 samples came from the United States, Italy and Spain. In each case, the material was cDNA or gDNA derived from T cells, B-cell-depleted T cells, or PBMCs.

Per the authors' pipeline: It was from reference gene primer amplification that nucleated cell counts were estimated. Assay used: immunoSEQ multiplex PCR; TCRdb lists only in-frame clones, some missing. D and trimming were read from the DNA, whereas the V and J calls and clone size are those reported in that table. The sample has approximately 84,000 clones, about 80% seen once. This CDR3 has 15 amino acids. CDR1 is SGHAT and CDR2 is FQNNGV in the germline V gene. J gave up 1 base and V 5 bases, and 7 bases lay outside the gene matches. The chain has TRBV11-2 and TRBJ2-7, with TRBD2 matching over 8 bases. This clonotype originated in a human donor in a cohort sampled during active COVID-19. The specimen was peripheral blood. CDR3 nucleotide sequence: TGTGCCAGCAGCCGGGAGGGGACTAGGTCCTACGAGCAGTACTTC. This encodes CASSREGTRSYEQYF.